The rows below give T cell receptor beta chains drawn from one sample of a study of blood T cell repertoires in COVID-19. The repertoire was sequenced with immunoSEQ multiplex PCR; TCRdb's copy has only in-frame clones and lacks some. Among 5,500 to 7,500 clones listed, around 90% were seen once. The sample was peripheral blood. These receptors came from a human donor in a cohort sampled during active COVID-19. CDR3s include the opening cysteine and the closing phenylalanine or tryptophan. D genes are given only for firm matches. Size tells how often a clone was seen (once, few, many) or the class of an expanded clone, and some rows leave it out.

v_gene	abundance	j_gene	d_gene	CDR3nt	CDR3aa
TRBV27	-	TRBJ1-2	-	TGTGCCAGCAGTTTATCGGGAGGAAACTATGGCTACACCTTC	CASSLSGGNYGYTF
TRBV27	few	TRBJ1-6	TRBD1	TGTGCCAGCAGTCTTCGACAGGGGGTCGCGCCCCTCCACTTT	CASSLRQGVAPLHF
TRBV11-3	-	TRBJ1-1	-	TGTGCCAGCAGCTCGGGGGGTCTCCCCACTGAAGCTTTCTTT	CASSSGGLPTEAFF
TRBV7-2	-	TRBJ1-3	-	TGTGCCAGCAGCGCCGGACACCCGAGAAACACCATATATTTT	CASSAGHPRNTIYF
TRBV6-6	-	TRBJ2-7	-	TGTGCCAGCAGAGAACAGACCTACGAGCAGTACTTC	CASREQTYEQYF
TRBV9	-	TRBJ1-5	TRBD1	TGTGCCAGCAGCGAGGGACAGGGTAATCAGCCCCAGCATTTT	CASSEGQGNQPQHF
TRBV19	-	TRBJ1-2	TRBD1	TGTGCCAGTAGTTCTCCTCCCGACAGGGCGCATGGCTACACCTTC	CASSSPPDRAHGYTF
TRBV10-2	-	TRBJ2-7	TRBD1	TGCGCCAGCAGTGAGTCCTACAGGGGGCGCTTATTAGCCAGGGGATACGAGCAGTACTTC	CASSESYRGRLLARGYEQYF
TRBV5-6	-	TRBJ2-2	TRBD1	TGTGCCAGCAGCTTTTACCGGGACAGGGGGTTTGGGGAGCTGTTTTTT	CASSFYRDRGFGELFF
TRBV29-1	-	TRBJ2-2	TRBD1	TGCAGCGCTACGGGACAGGACACCGGGGAGCTGTTTTTT	CSATGQDTGELFF
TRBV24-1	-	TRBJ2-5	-	TGTGCCACCAGTGATTACCTACAGGGTCAAGAGACCCAGTACTTC	CATSDYLQGQETQYF
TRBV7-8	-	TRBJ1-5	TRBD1	TGTGCCAGCAGCCGAGGACAGGGGGTATCCAATCAGCCCCAGCATTTT	CASSRGQGVSNQPQHF
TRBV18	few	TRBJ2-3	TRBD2	TGTGCCAGCTCACCAAGCGGGAACACAGATACGCAGTATTTT	CASSPSGNTDTQYF
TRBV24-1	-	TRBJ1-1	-	TGTGCCACCAGTGACTTCGGGAGGACTGAAGCTTTCTTT	CATSDFGRTEAFF
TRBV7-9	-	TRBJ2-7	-	TGTGCCAGCAGCATCGCGAGGGTTAGGAAAGGCCACGAGCAGTACTTC	CASSIARVRKGHEQYF
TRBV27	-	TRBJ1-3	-	TGTGCCAGCAGTGCAAGCCAAGGGGGCTCTGGAAACACCATATATTTT	CASSASQGGSGNTIYF
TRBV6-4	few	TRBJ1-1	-	TGTGCCAGCAGTTTTGGAGGGGACACTGAAGCTTTCTTT	CASSFGGDTEAFF
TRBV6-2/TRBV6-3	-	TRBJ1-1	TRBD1	TGTGCCAGCAGTTACAAGGCAGGGGGCCCGACTGAAGCTTTCTTT	CASSYKAGGPTEAFF
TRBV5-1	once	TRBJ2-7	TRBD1	TGCGCCAGCAGCTCGGACAGGGAATTCTACGAGCAGTACTTC	CASSSDREFYEQYF
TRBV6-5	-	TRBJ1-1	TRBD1	TGTGCCAGCAGTTACTATGGACAGGCGGGTACTGAAGCTTTCTTT	CASSYYGQAGTEAFF
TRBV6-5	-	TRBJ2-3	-	TGTGCCAGCAGCCCCAGGGGAACAGATACGCAGTATTTT	CASSPRGTDTQYF
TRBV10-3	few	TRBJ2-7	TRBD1	TGTGCCACCCACCAGGGGGTCCCCTACGAGCAGTACTTC	CATHQGVPYEQYF
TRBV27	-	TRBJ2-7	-	TGTGCCAGCAGTTTATTAGGAGACGAGCAGTACTTC	CASSLLGDEQYF
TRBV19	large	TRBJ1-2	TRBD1	TGTGCCAGTAGTTCAGAGGAGGCAGGGGGCGTTGATAATGGCTACACCTTC	CASSSEEAGGVDNGYTF
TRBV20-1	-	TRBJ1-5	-	TGCAGTGCTAGTTGGGAGGGGCGTCAGCCCCAGCATTTT	CSASWEGRQPQHF
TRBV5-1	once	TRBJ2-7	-	TGCGCCAGCAGCTTACCGGGACAAGAATACGAGCAGTACTTC	CASSLPGQEYEQYF
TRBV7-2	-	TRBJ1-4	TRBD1	TGTGCCAGCAGCTCCAGACAGGGCCGAAAACTGTTTTTT	CASSSRQGRKLFF
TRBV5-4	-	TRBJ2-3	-	TGTGCCAGCAGCGGACTCAGCACAGATACGCAGTATTTT	CASSGLSTDTQYF
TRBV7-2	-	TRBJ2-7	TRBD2	TGTGCCAGCAGCCCGGGACTAGCGGACACTCGAGAGCAGTACTTC	CASSPGLADTREQYF
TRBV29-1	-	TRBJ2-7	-	TGCAGCGTTGGCAGTTCCTACGAGCAGTACTTC	CSVGSSYEQYF
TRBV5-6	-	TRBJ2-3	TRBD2	TGTGCCAGCAGCCACAGCGGGGGCACAGATACGCAGTATTTT	CASSHSGGTDTQYF
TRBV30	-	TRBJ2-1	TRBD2	TGTGCCTGGAGTTTCCCGGGACTAGCGGGGGAGCAGTTCTTC	CAWSFPGLAGEQFF
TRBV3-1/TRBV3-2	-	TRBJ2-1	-	TGTGCCAGCAGCCAAGAACCGGGGTATGAGCAGTTCTTC	CASSQEPGYEQFF
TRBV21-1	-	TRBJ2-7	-	TGTGCCAGCAGCAGGCCCCCCTACGAGCAGTACTTC	CASSRPPYEQYF
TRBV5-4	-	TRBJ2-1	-	TGTGCCAGCAGCTCCCCAGGGAGGGGGAATGAGCAGTTCTTC	CASSSPGRGNEQFF
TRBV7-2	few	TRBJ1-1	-	TGTGCCAGCAGCTTTGTATCTGAAGCTTTCTTT	CASSFVSEAFF
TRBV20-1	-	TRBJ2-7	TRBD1	TGCAGTGCGAGACAGGGGTACGAGCAGTACTTC	CSARQGYEQYF
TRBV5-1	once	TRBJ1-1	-	TGCGCCAGCAGCGCCGGGAGTGGGAGCACTGAAGCTTTCTTT	CASSAGSGSTEAFF
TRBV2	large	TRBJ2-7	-	TGTGCCAGCAGTGACAGGTACAACCCCTACGAGCAGTACTTC	CASSDRYNPYEQYF
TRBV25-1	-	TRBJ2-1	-	TGTGCCAGCCTGGACAGATACAATGAGCAGTTCTTC	CASLDRYNEQFF